This TCR beta chain came from a study of blood T cell repertoires in COVID-19 (dated by TCRdb to the early 2020s). For the study in its entirety: The collaborator samples originated in the United States, Italy and Spain and spanned the acute and convalescent phases of COVID-19. Deeply sampled blood TCRbeta repertoires from subjects exposed to, actively infected with, or recovered from COVID-19 were included in the dataset. The prospective study material was composed of cDNA or gDNA derived from T cells, B-cell-depleted T cells, or PBMCs. Where HLA class I and class II types were available, the types were taken from metadata supplied by the sample provider, not from assay-based typing. Sample metadata almost always included a de-identified subject ID, COVID-19 status, age in years and sex. The samples were drawn from two sources: the first 160 participants of the ongoing ImmuneRACE study, and 950 to 1,500 subjects contributed by 6 global collaborators. A freely available public database, intended as a resource for researchers studying the immune response to SARS-CoV-2, is where the repertoires were released.

The immunoSEQ Assay, a bias-controlled multiplex PCR, was used to amplify TCRbeta CDR3 regions from genomic DNA. The source study handled its data this way. Within the assay, amplification of reference gene primers was used to estimate how many nucleated cells each sample contained. To quantify the absolute abundance of each unique TCRbeta CDR3 rearrangement, sequence reads were collapsed and filtered. Productive Simpson clonality was computed per sample as the square root of Simpson's diversity index over productive rearrangements. The source is immuneACCESS, and TCRdb retained only in-frame sequences with V and J called. Part of the clones is not carried over; for the studies checked, unresolved V genes explain less than half of this, and the remainder is unexplained. V and J calls and clone size follow that table, whereas D and trimming were derived from the DNA. The table for this sample lists about 280,000 clones; approximately 86% of them were counted only once. The ten largest account for about 2.2% of the sample.

Study-wide conclusions, independent of this receptor: Clinical and demographic metadata were provided uncurated, with the amount varying by source and participant.

As regards this clone: Its antigen target is currently unknown. No much larger clone exists at a distance of one base, and base qualities are not known.

The cysteine opens and the phenylalanine closes a CDR3 of 13 amino acids. Left in the record is the CDR3 DNA by itself, 39 bases read in frame from the first base. CDR1 SEHNR and CDR2 FQNEAQ were looked up in the germline V gene (reference sequence). V loses 5 bases of germline sequence and J loses 5 bases, and the interval between the two ends is 12 bases. Samples from volunteer blood donors who had recovered from COVID-19 were contributed by a second Seattle source. Whole blood was collected in K2EDTA tubes by collaborating institutions according to the institutions' own protocols. For TCRbeta analysis, collaborators shipped samples as frozen whole blood, isolated PBMCs, or DNA extracted from either of those sample types.

The V gene is TRBV7-9 and the J gene is TRBJ1-1, and perhaps TRBD1 as D gene, on 5 matching bases. The receptor was derived from a woman aged 25 to 39 who had recovered from COVID-19. The source material was peripheral blood. The nucleotides are TGTGCCAGCAGCCCCAGGGTGGGAACTGAAGCTTTCTTT. It is translated as CASSPRVGTEAFF.